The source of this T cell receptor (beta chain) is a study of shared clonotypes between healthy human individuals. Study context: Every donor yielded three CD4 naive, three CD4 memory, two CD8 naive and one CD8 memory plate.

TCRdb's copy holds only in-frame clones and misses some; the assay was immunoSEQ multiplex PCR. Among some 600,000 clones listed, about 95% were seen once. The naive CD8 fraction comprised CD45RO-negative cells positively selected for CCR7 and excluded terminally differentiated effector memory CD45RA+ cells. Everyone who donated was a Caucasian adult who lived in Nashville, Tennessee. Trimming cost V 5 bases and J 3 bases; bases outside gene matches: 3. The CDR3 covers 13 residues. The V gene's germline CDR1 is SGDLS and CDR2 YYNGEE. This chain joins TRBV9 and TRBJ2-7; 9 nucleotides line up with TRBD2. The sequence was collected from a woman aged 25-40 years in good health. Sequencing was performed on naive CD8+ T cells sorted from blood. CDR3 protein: CASRASGDYEQYF. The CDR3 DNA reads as TGTGCCAGCAGAGCTAGCGGGGACTACGAGCAGTACTTC.